Below, one T cell receptor (beta chain) is given with its context. This clonotype was recorded a few times. Its antigen is unknown. No qualities accompany the bases; no much larger clone lies one base away. These data are taken from a study of T cell repertoires in cytomegalovirus infection (dated by TCRdb to the late 2010s). With regard to the full study: Because public TCR beta signatures pointed to carriage of CMV infection together with the matching HLA type, the HLA type of each donor mattered for the analysis. Broader findings and caveats from the paper: The ex vivo response was dominated by HLA-C-restricted CMV-specific TCR beta clonotypes, which also provided the single most frequent clonotype in two of eight donors. Cumulative frequency of public TCR beta family members discriminated carriers of CMV infection plus the relevant HLA type in this cohort and an independent roughly 340-donor cohort.

Trimming at the junction amounts to 5 bases on V and 7 bases on J, and the germline ends lie 21 bases apart. The germline V gene encodes CDR1 MNHEY and CDR2 SMNVEV (reference sequence). Reading from cysteine to phenylalanine, the CDR3 counts 15 amino acids. CDR3 DNA only is kept here, 45 bases in frame from base 1. The sequencer was an Illumina HiSeq 1500. TCRdb itself trimmed the public reads at Q25 with fastp, ran MiXCR and retained productive beta chains. Rows merge per CDR3 protein into single entries with the most common DNA and genes. A total of approximately 500,000 distinct CDR3 sequences appear in this sample, approximately 16% of them only once. 20% to 30% of the sample lies in the top ten.

This clonotype originated in a human donor in good health (CMV status not recorded). Some clones in this sample may be carry-over from other donors' samples. The specimen sequenced was CD8+ T cells from PBMCs. The sequence joins TRBV27 to TRBJ2-7, and TRBD2 may be the D gene, going by 6 matching bases. The CDR3 has the sequence CASSRAGRRLGEQYF. The nucleotide sequence is given as TGTGCCAGCAGTCGCGCGGGGCGAAGGCTTGGGGAGCAGTACTTC.